This is a list of T cell receptor beta chains from one sample in a study of regulatory T cells in long-lasting Graves disease. TCRdb ran MiXCR on the multiplex PCR reads and lists one entry per CDR3 protein. Of a few hundred thousand distinct CDR3 sequences listed, under 25% are singletons. Sequencing was performed on peripheral blood mononuclear cells (PBMCs), taken when the disease was refractory, from a patient treated with antithyroid drugs. These receptors all stem from a female donor with Graves disease. CDR3s include the opening cysteine and the closing phenylalanine or tryptophan.

TRBJ2-7 | TRBV20-1 | CSAWSGTGGFEQYF
TRBJ2-7 | TRBV2 | CASSGEVAGGPYEQYF
TRBJ1-1 | TRBV7-9 | CASSLGPLQNTEAFF
TRBJ2-7 | TRBV19 | CASSIAASGINEQYF
TRBJ1-1 | TRBV5-1 | CASSLGPSSTEAFF
TRBJ1-2 | TRBV5-4 | CASSQVEGAQDGYTF
TRBJ2-5 | TRBV7-2 | CASSANAMKTQYF
TRBJ1-1 | TRBV7-2 | CASSHGTAYEAFF
TRBJ1-4 | TRBV2 | CASSELAQPNEKLFF
TRBJ2-2 | TRBV9 | CASSQTGTSGRVGELFF
TRBJ1-1 | TRBV30 | CAWTFGGTEAFF
TRBJ1-1 | TRBV27 | CASSSGGRRTEAFF
TRBJ1-1 | TRBV11-2 | CASTERGGKTEAFF
TRBJ2-7 | TRBV20-1 | CSARGALGGDYEQYF
TRBJ2-2 | TRBV27 | CASSLLVYTGELFF
TRBJ2-7 | TRBV28 | CASREGSWDEQYF
TRBJ2-7 | TRBV11-2 | CASSLELRGPSYEQYF
TRBJ2-7 | TRBV27 | CASSRQQGYGQYF
TRBJ2-3 | TRBV5-5 | CASSLTQTSSTDTQYF
TRBJ2-7 | TRBV7-3 | CASSPEGLASSEQYF
TRBJ1-1 | TRBV5-1 | CASSLGWESGDTEAFF
TRBJ1-2 | TRBV19 | CASSIVTGGDAYGYTF
TRBJ2-7 | TRBV12-3/TRBV12-4 | CASSSHGQRAYEQYF
TRBJ2-7 | TRBV9 | CASSVRPEKPYEQYF
TRBJ1-1 | TRBV2 | CASRHRGGNTEAFF
TRBJ2-1 | TRBV27 | CASSYHNEQFF
TRBJ1-1 | TRBV12-3/TRBV12-4 | CASSLDRGPFEAFF
TRBJ1-2 | TRBV28 | CAGEGLYGYTF
TRBJ1-1 | TRBV4-1 | CASSHGPGTEAFF
TRBJ2-1 | TRBV29-1 | CSVRGWSSYNEQFF
TRBJ2-1 | TRBV11-2 | CASSLGARGSYNEQFF
TRBJ2-2 | TRBV7-2 | CAGSRGIATNTGELFF
TRBJ1-1 | TRBV28 | CASSLRALNTEAFF
TRBJ1-3 | TRBV3-1 | CASSQDSSGNTIYF
TRBJ1-5 | TRBV20-1 | CSAKRPNGSNQPQHF
TRBJ1-1 | TRBV5-6 | CASSLYRDRPRNTEAFF
TRBJ2-7 | TRBV12-3/TRBV12-4 | CASSLGQGPYEQYF
TRBJ2-7 | TRBV14 | CASSQGTDGVGQYF
TRBJ2-5 | TRBV6-9 | CASSYGTANKETQYF
TRBJ1-4 | TRBV14 | CASSQGQFLGGEKLFF
TRBJ1-4 | TRBV20-1 | CSAGEGGSEKLFF
TRBJ2-5 | TRBV10-3 | CAISESGGGLRETQYF